The TCR beta chain described here comes from a study of CD8+ T cells in alopecia areata. Study-level results: Tofacitinib produced a significant decrease in scalp clonality and in expanded CD8+ clones among the top 100.

Reverse transcription of extracted RNA yielded cDNA, which provided the sequencing template. This table comes from immunoSEQ multiplex PCR, and its TCRdb copy is limited to in-frame clones, with some not included. Of roughly 120,000 clones listed, about 50% are singletons. V gave up 2 bases and J gave up 2 bases, with 11 bases separating them. CDR3 length: 15 amino acids. Germline CDR1 SGHTA, CDR2 FQGNSA. This clone was picked up a small number of times. No antigen is known for it. The treatment: oral pan-JAK inhibitor, 5-10 mg twice daily. The clonotype was recovered from a human donor with alopecia areata. The sequencing here drew on CD4+ T cells sorted from blood, taken at week 4, from a patient treated with tofacitinib. The genes are TRBV7-2 and TRBJ2-3; no clear D gene. The CDR3 DNA is TGTGCCAGCAGCTTATTCCCGGGCTACACAGATACGCAGTATTTT. Translated: CASSLFPGYTDTQYF.